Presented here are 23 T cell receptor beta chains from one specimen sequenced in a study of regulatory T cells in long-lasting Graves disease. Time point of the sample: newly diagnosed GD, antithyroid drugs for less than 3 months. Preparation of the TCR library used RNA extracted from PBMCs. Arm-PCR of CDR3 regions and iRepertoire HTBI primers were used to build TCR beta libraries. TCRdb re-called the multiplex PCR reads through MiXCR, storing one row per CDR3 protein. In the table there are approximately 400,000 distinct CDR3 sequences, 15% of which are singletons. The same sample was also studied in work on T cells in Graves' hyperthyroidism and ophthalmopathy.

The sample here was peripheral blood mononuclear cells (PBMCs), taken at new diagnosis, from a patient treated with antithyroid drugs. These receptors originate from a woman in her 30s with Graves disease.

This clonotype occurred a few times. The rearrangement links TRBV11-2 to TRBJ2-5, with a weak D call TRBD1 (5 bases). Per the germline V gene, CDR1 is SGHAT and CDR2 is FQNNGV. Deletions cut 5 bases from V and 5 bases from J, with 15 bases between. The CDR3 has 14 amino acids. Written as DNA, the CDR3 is TGTGCCAGCAGCCAGAGTACAGGCCCCGAGACCCAGTACTTC. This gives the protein CASSQSTGPETQYF.

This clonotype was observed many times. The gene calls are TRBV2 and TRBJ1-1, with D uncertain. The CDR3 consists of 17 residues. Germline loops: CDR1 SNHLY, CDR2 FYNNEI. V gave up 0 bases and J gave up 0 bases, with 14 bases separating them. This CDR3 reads CASSEALLGGLNTEAFF. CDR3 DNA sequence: TGTGCCAGCAGTGAAGCCCTATTGGGCGGGTTGAACACTGAAGCTTTCTTT. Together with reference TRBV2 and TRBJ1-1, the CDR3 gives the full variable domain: EPEVTQTPSHQVTQMGQEVILRCVPISNHLYFYWYRQILGQKVEFLVSFYNNEISEKSEIFDDQFSVERPDGSNFTLKIRSTKLEDSAMYFCASSEALLGGLNTEAFFGQGTRLTVV.

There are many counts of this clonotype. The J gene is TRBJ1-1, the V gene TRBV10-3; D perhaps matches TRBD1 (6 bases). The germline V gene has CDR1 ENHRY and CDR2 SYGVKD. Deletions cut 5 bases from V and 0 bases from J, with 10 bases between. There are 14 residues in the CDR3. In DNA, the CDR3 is TGTGCCATCAGTAACGACAGGCTGAACACTGAAGCTTTCTTT. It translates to CAISNDRLNTEAFF.

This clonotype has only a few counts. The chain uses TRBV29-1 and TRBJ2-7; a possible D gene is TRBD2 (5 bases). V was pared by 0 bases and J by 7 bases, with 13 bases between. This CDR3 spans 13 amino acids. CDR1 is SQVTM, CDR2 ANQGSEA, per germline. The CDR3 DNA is TGCAGCGTTGAAGATCCCGGGTGGAGGGAGCAGTACTTC. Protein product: CSVEDPGWREQYF.

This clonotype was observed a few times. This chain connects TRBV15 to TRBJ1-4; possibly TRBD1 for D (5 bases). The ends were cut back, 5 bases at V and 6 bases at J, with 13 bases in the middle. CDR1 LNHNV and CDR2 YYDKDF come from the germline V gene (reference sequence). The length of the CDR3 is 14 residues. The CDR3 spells CATSLRDPHEKLFF. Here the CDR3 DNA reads TGTGCCACCAGCCTCCGGGACCCCCATGAAAAACTGTTTTTT.

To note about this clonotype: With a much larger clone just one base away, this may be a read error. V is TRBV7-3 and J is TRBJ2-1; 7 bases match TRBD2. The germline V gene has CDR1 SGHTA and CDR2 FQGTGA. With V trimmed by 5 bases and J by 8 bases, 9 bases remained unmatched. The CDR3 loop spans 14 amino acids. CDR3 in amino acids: CASSPGTNRDEQFF. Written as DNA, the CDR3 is TGTGCCAGCAGCCCTGGGACTAATCGCGATGAGCAGTTCTTC.

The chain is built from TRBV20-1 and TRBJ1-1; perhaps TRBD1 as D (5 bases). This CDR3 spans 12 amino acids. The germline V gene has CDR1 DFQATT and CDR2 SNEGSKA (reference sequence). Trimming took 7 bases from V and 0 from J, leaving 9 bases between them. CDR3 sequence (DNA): TGCAGTGGGGGGGAGATGAACACTGAAGCTTTCTTT. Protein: CSGGEMNTEAFF.

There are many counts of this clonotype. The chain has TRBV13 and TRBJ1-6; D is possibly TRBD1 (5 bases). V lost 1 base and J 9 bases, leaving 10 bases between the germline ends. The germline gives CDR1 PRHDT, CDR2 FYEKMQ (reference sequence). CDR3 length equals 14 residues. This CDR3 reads CASSLVGQSSPLHF. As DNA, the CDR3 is TGTGCCAGCAGCTTAGTGGGGCAGTCTTCACCCCTCCACTTT.

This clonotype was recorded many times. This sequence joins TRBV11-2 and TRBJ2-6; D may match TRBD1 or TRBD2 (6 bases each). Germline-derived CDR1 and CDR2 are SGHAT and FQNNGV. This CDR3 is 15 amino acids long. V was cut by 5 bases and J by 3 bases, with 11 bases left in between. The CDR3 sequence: CASSPGGVGANVLTF. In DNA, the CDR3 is TGTGCCAGCAGCCCCGGGGGCGTTGGGGCCAACGTCCTGACTTTC.

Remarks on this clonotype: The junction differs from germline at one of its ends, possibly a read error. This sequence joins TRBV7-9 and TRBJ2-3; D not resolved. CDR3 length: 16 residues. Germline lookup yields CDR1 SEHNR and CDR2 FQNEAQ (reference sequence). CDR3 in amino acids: CASSPDQLKSTDTQYF. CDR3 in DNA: TGTGCCAGCAGCCCCGATCAGCTCAAGAGCACAGACACGCAGTATTTT.

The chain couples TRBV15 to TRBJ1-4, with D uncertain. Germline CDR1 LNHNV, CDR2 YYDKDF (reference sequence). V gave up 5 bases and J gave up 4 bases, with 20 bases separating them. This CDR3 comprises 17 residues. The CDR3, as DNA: TGTGCCACCAGCGAAGCGAGGTTCGGCCAGTTTAATGAAAAACTGTTTTTT. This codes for CATSEARFGQFNEKLFF. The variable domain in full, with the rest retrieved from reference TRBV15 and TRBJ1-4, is DAMVIQNPRYQVTQFGKPVTLSCSQTLNHNVMYWYQQKSSQAPKLLFHYYDKDFNNEADTPDNFQSRRPNTSFCFLDIRSPGLGDTAMYLCATSEARFGQFNEKLFFGSGTQLSVL.

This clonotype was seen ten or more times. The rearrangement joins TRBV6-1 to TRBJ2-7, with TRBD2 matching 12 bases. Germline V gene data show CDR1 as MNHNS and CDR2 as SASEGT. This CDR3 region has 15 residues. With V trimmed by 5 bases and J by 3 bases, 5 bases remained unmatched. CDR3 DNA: TGTGCCAGCAGTCGCGGACTAGCGGGGTACTACGAGCAGTACTTC. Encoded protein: CASSRGLAGYYEQYF.

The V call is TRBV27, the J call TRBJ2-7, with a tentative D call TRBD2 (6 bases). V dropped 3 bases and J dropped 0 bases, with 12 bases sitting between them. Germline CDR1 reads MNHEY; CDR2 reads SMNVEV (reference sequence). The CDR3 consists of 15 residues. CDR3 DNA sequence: TGTGCCAGCAGTTTCGGGGGATCCCACTCCTACGAGCAGTACTTC. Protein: CASSFGGSHSYEQYF.

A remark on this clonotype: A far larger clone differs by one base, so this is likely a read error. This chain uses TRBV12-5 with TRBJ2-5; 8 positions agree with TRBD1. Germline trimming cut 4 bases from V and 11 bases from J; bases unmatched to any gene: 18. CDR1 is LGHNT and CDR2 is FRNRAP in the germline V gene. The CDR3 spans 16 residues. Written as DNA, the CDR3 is TGTGCTAGTGGTTCGCCGGACAGGGATTCGGGGTACAAGCAGTACTTC. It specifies CASGSPDRDSGYKQYF.

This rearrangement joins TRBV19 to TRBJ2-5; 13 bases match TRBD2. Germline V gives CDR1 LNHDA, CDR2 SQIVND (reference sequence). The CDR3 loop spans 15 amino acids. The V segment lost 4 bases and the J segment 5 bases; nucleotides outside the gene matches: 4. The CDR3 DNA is TGTGCCAGTAGTAAGGGGACTAGCGGGAAGGAGACCCAGTACTTC. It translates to CASSKGTSGKETQYF.

The CDR3 DNA follows: TGTGCCAGCAGCGTAGGTGGACAGGAGGCTTTCTTT. This codes for CASSVGGQEAFF. The V gene is TRBV9, the J gene TRBJ1-1; 7 nucleotides match TRBD1. This CDR3 is 12 amino acids long. Germline V gives CDR1 SGDLS, CDR2 YYNGEE. J gave up 11 bases and V 0 bases, and 4 bases lay outside the gene matches.

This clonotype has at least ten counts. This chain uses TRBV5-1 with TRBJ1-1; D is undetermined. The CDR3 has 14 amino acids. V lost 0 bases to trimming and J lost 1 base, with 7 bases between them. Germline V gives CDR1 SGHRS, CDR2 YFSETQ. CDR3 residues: CASSLAIENTEAFF. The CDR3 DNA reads TGCGCCAGCAGCTTGGCCATTGAGAACACTGAAGCTTTCTTT.

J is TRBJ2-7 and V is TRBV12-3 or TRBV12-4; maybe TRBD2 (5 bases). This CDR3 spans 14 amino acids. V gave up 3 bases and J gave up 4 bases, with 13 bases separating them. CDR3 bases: TGTGCCAGCAGTTTTTGGCTAGCAAAATACGAGCAGTACTTC. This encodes CASSFWLAKYEQYF.

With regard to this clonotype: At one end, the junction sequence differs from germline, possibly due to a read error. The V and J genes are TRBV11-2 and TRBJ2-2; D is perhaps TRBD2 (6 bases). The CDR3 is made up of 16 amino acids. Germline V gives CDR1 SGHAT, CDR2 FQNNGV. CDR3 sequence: CASSLDSGTNTGELFF. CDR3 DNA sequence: TGTGCCAGCAGCCTAGATAGCGGAACGAACACCGGGGAGCTGTTTTTT. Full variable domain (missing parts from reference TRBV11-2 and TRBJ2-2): EAGVAQSPRYKIIEKRQSVAFWCNPISGHATLYWYQQILGQGPKLLIQFQNNGVVDDSQLPKDRFSAERLKGVDSTLKIQPAKLEDSAVYLCASSLDSGTNTGELFFGEGSRLTVL.

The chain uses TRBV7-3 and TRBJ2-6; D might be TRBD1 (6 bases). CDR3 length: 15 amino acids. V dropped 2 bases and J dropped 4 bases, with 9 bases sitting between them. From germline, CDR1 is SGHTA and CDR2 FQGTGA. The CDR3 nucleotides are TGTGCCAGCAGCTTACAGGGGCGAGGGGCCAACGTCCTGACTTTC. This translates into CASSLQGRGANVLTF.

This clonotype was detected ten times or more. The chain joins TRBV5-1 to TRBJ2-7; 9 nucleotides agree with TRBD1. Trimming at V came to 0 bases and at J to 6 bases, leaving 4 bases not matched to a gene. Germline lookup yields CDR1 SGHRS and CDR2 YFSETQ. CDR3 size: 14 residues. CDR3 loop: CASSLAGQGSEQYF. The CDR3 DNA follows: TGCGCCAGCAGCTTGGCGGGACAGGGATCCGAGCAGTACTTC.

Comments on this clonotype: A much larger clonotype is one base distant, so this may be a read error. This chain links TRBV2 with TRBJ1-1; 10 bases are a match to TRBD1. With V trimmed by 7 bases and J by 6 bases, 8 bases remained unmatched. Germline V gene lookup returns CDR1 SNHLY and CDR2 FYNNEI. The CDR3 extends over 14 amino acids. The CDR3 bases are TGTGCCAGCAACGACAGGGGGCGGGGGCCTGAAGCTTTCTTT. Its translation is CASNDRGRGPEAFF.

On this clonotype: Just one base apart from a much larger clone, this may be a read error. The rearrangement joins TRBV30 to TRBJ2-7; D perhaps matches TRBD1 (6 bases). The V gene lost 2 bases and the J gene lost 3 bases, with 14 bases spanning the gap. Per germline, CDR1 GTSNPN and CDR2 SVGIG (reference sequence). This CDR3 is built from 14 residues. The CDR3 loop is CAWSMPGQSYEQYF. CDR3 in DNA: TGTGCCTGGAGTATGCCGGGACAAAGCTACGAGCAGTACTTC.